These 28 T cell receptor beta chains originate from one sample sequenced in a study of T cell changes during pregnancy in multiple sclerosis. Sequencing was performed with immunoSEQ multiplex PCR; in TCRdb, only in-frame clones are kept and a portion is missing. The table includes some 54,000 clones, 90% to 95% detected once. Here the sequenced sample was CD8+ T cells from peripheral blood mononuclear cells, taken in the third trimester of pregnancy. Source of these receptors: a female donor with multiple sclerosis, enrolled in a pregnancy study.

J is TRBJ1-1 and V is TRBV13, with D uncertain. The germline gives CDR1 PRHDT, CDR2 FYEKMQ (reference sequence). The CDR3 length is 17 residues. Trimming took off 4 bases at V and 0 bases at J, with 18 bases between the two ends. The CDR3 DNA is TGTGCCAGCAGCTCCCCCCTTGAGGGTTACATGAACACTGAAGCTTTCTTT. Its protein product is CASSSPLEGYMNTEAFF.

This chain connects TRBV7-9 to TRBJ2-2, with 11 positions matching TRBD2. Per the germline V gene, CDR1 is SEHNR and CDR2 is FQNEAQ (reference sequence). There are 17 residues in the CDR3. With 3 bases clipped from V and 3 bases from J, the junction kept 6 bases outside the gene matches. The CDR3 sequence is CASSFTSGSFDTGELFF. DNA for the CDR3: TGTGCCAGCAGCTTTACTAGCGGGAGTTTCGACACCGGGGAGCTGTTTTTT.

A word on this clone: The junction does not match germline at one end; this may be a read error. J is TRBJ2-7 and V is TRBV30, with D possibly being TRBD1 (6 bases). CDR1 GTSNPN and CDR2 SVGIG come from the germline V gene (reference sequence). The CDR3 spans 13 residues. The CDR3 loop is CAWSVQGPYGQYF. CDR3 in DNA: TGTGCCTGGAGTGTACAGGGTCCCTACGGGCAGTACTTC.

The rearrangement links TRBV30 to TRBJ2-1; 12 nucleotides line up with TRBD2. The CDR3 length is 15 residues. Germline loops: CDR1 GTSNPN, CDR2 SVGIG (reference sequence). Unmatched junction bases numbered 0, after V lost 3 bases and J lost 0 bases. As DNA, the CDR3 is TGTGCCTGGAGGGGACTAGCGGGCTCCTACAATGAGCAGTTCTTC. Translation gives CAWRGLAGSYNEQFF.

V gene TRBV6-1 combines with J gene TRBJ1-3, with D uncertain. Germline-derived CDR1 and CDR2 are MNHNS and SASEGT. This CDR3 has 14 amino acids. Trimming took off 3 bases at V and 0 bases at J, with 6 bases between the two ends. The CDR3 DNA reads as TGTGCCAGCAGTGAGTATCTCTCTGGAAACACCATATATTTT. As protein: CASSEYLSGNTIYF.

The V gene is TRBV5-4, the J gene TRBJ1-1; 8 nucleotides line up with TRBD1. V shed 4 bases, J shed 3 bases, and the junction held 5 bases outside the gene matches. The germline V gene encodes CDR1 SGHNT and CDR2 YYREEE (reference sequence). The CDR3 totals 14 residues. The CDR3 reads CASSQDREDTEAFF. CDR3 in DNA: TGTGCCAGCAGCCAGGACAGGGAGGACACTGAAGCTTTCTTT. Based on the CDR3 plus reference TRBV5-4 and TRBJ1-1, the full variable domain is ETGVTQSPTHLIKTRGQQVTLRCSSQSGHNTVSWYQQALGQGPQFIFQYYREEENGRGNFPPRFSGLQFPNYSSELNVNALELDDSALYLCASSQDREDTEAFFGQGTRLTVV.

This sequence joins TRBV6-5 and TRBJ2-1; TRBD2 agrees at 9 bases. The CDR3 extends over 15 amino acids. In germline, CDR1 is MNHEY, CDR2 SVGAGI. The trim removed 5 bases at V and 8 bases at J, leaving 10 bases unmatched. The CDR3: CASSRLAEERHEQFF. The CDR3 DNA sequence: TGTGCCAGCAGTCGACTAGCGGAGGAACGGCATGAGCAGTTCTTC.

This sequence joins TRBV11-2 and TRBJ2-2; the D is unclear. Trimming shortened V by 3 bases and J by 6 bases, and 8 bases separated the two germline ends. CDR3 size: 13 residues. The germline gives CDR1 SGHAT, CDR2 FQNNGV. CDR3 DNA sequence: TGTGCCAGCAGCTTGCTCAGGCCCGGGGAGCTGTTTTTT. This encodes CASSLLRPGELFF.

The rearrangement links TRBV6-6 to TRBJ2-5; 12 nucleotides match TRBD2. The J call may be faulty, since TRBJ2-7 better matches the DNA end. The CDR3 is made up of 15 amino acids. The germline gives CDR1 MNHNY, CDR2 SVGAGI (reference sequence). The CDR3 is CASRLAGGPSYEQYF. CDR3 nucleotides: TGTGCCAGCAGGCTAGCGGGAGGGCCCTCCTACGAGCAGTACTTC.

J is TRBJ1-1 and V is TRBV4-2; 10 nucleotides match TRBD1. This CDR3 has 14 residues. Germline V gene data show CDR1 as LGHNA and CDR2 as YNFKEQ. Trimming cost V 3 bases and J 6 bases; bases outside gene matches: 4. The DNA of the CDR3 is TGTGCCAGCAGCCACGGGACAGGGGTAGCTGAAGCTTTCTTT. This sequence encodes CASSHGTGVAEAFF.

The V gene is TRBV5-1, the J gene TRBJ2-1; 10 bases are shared with TRBD1. The V gene's germline CDR1 is SGHRS and CDR2 YFSETQ. The V gene end was trimmed by 6 bases and the J gene end by 4 bases; junction bases not matched to a gene: 7. The CDR3 runs to 15 residues. CDR3 sequence: CASMWGTGVYNEQFF. DNA of the CDR3: TGCGCCAGCATGTGGGGGACAGGGGTATACAATGAGCAGTTCTTC.

The chain couples TRBV13 to TRBJ2-5; tentatively, D is TRBD2 (5 bases). Trimming left V 5 bases short and J 3 bases short, with 16 bases between. The CDR3 contains 15 residues. CDR1 is PRHDT, CDR2 FYEKMQ, per germline (reference sequence). DNA for the CDR3: TGTGCCAGCAGCCCCCGTCCGGGAACCAAAGAGACCCAGTACTTC. Translating it yields CASSPRPGTKETQYF.

The V gene is TRBV5-1, the J gene TRBJ1-4; the match to TRBD1 covers 10 bases. Germline V gene lookup returns CDR1 SGHRS and CDR2 YFSETQ. The CDR3 has 15 residues. The V segment lost 3 bases and the J segment 5 bases; nucleotides outside the gene matches: 4. CDR3 in amino acids: CASSSLTGGNEKLFF. The CDR3 nucleotides read TGCGCCAGCAGCTCGTTGACAGGGGGCAATGAAAAACTGTTTTTT.

This rearrangement joins TRBV18 to TRBJ1-3; unclear D gene. V lost 3 bases to trimming and J lost 0 bases, with 3 bases between them. The CDR3 loop spans 13 amino acids. Per germline, CDR1 KGHSH and CDR2 LQKENI. The CDR3 loop is CASSPHSGNTIYF. The DNA for the CDR3 is TGTGCCAGCTCACCCCACTCTGGAAACACCATATATTTT.

This rearrangement joins TRBV9 to TRBJ2-7; perhaps TRBD2 as D (5 bases). Germline-derived CDR1 and CDR2 are SGDLS and YYNGEE. The CDR3 covers 15 residues. The germline V and J ends were trimmed by 2 bases and 2 bases, with 14 bases remaining between them. This CDR3 is CASSVGVSGTYEQYF. The CDR3 coding sequence is TGTGCCAGCAGCGTTGGGGTATCGGGGACCTACGAGCAGTACTTC.

This clone was counted a single time. The gene calls are TRBV29-1 and TRBJ2-7; tentatively, D is TRBD2 (6 bases). CDR3 length: 14 residues. Germline V gene data show CDR1 as SQVTM and CDR2 as ANQGSEA. V lost 3 bases to trimming and J lost 3 bases, with 15 bases between them. In DNA, the CDR3 is TGCAGCGTTGAGGGGGGAGAAGCTTTCTACGAGCAGTACTTC. Protein sequence: CSVEGGEAFYEQYF.

This chain links TRBV7-9 with TRBJ2-3; 10 nucleotides match TRBD2. CDR1 and CDR2 from the germline V gene are SEHNR and FQNEAQ (reference sequence). V dropped 4 bases and J dropped 11; count of bases not matched to a gene: 15. The CDR3 runs to 16 residues. The CDR3 nucleotides are TGTGCCAGCAGCTCATGGACTAGCGGACCGCAGAGGGGGCAGTATTTT. As protein: CASSSWTSGPQRGQYF.

The chain uses TRBV28 and TRBJ2-1; 8 bases match TRBD1. The germline V gene encodes CDR1 MDHEN and CDR2 SYDVKM. The CDR3 has 16 residues. The V segment lost 2 bases and the J segment 8 bases; nucleotides outside the gene matches: 11. CDR3 protein: CASSLIGDRLNHEQFF. The CDR3 DNA follows: TGTGCCAGCAGTTTAATAGGGGACAGGTTGAACCATGAGCAGTTCTTC. The variable domain in full, with the rest retrieved from reference TRBV28 and TRBJ2-1, is DVKVTQSSRYLVKRTGEKVFLECVQDMDHENMFWYRQDPGLGLRLIYFSYDVKMKEKGDIPEGYSVSREKKERFSLILESASTNQTSMYLCASSLIGDRLNHEQFFGPGTRLTVL.

The gene calls are TRBV2 and TRBJ2-1; TRBD2 agrees at 7 bases. The CDR3 extends over 14 amino acids. Germline V gene lookup returns CDR1 SNHLY and CDR2 FYNNEI. J was trimmed by 6 bases and V by 5 bases; bases with no gene match: 7. CDR3 protein: CASSSSREFNEQFF. The DNA of the CDR3 is TGTGCCAGCAGTAGCTCGCGGGAGTTCAATGAGCAGTTCTTC. The variable domain in full, completed from reference TRBV2 and TRBJ2-1, reads EPEVTQTPSHQVTQMGQEVILRCVPISNHLYFYWYRQILGQKVEFLVSFYNNEISEKSEIFDDQFSVERPDGSNFTLKIRSTKLEDSAMYFCASSSSREFNEQFFGPGTRLTVL.

The V and J genes are TRBV9 and TRBJ2-3; 8 bases are a match to TRBD2. CDR1 is SGDLS, CDR2 YYNGEE, per germline. This CDR3 comprises 16 residues. Trimming at V came to 6 bases and at J to 4 bases, leaving 13 bases not matched to a gene. The CDR3 DNA sequence: TGTGCCAGCACCCAGAGAACGGGAGGGCCGGCAGATACGCAGTATTTT. It codes for CASTQRTGGPADTQYF.

The chain recombines TRBV11-2 with TRBJ2-5; TRBD2 matches at 8 bases. With 4 bases clipped from V and 5 bases from J, the junction kept 12 bases outside the gene matches. The germline CDR1 and CDR2 sequences are SGHAT and FQNNGV. The CDR3 sequence is 16 residues long. The CDR3, as DNA: TGTGCCAGCAGCTCGCTTTACGGGAGGGCCGGGGAGACCCAGTACTTC. Protein sequence: CASSSLYGRAGETQYF.

The chain carries TRBV7-3 and TRBJ2-7, with unresolved D. The V end was cut by 1 base, the J end by 0 bases, with 10 bases between. The CDR3 extends over 15 amino acids. Germline V gives CDR1 SGHTA, CDR2 FQGTGA. CDR3 in DNA: TGTGCCAGCAGCTTAATCGGCGCGGACTCCTACGAGCAGTACTTC. Its translation is CASSLIGADSYEQYF.

The CDR3, as DNA: TGTGCCAGTCGACAGGGAAATGACTACAATGAGCAGTTCTTC. Protein sequence: CASRQGNDYNEQFF. J is TRBJ2-1 and V is TRBV19, with 7 bases identical to TRBD1. The trim removed 8 bases at V and 3 bases at J, leaving 7 bases unmatched. The germline CDR1 and CDR2 sequences are LNHDA and SQIVND (reference sequence). The CDR3 has 14 amino acids. Using reference TRBV19 and TRBJ2-1 for the parts outside the CDR3, the full variable domain is DGGITQSPKYLFRKEGQNVTLSCEQNLNHDAMYWYRQDPGQGLRLIYYSQIVNDFQKGDIAEGYSVSREKKESFPLTVTSAQKNPTAFYLCASRQGNDYNEQFFGPGTRLTVL.

This clone was seen only once. V is TRBV11-2 and J is TRBJ2-7; D not resolved. The CDR3 loop spans 15 amino acids. Germline assignment: CDR1 SGHAT and CDR2 FQNNGV. V gave up 3 bases and J gave up 1 base, with 13 bases separating them. This chain's CDR3 is CASSFSVPRSYEQYF. The CDR3 nucleotides are TGTGCCAGCAGCTTCAGTGTTCCGCGGTCCTACGAGCAGTACTTC.

The gene calls are TRBV29-1 and TRBJ2-1; 10 positions agree with TRBD2. The germline V gene encodes CDR1 SQVTM and CDR2 ANQGSEA. CDR3 length: 17 residues. The trim removed 6 bases at V and 0 bases at J, leaving 11 bases unmatched. CDR3: CSVAGTSEWSSYNEQFF. CDR3 coding DNA: TGCAGCGTCGCCGGGACTAGCGAGTGGAGCTCCTACAATGAGCAGTTCTTC.

The chain links TRBV27 to TRBJ1-2; a weak D match, TRBD1 (5 bases). The CDR3 sequence is 19 residues long. Trimming shortened V by 0 bases and J by 0 bases, and 20 bases separated the two germline ends. Germline V gene data show CDR1 as MNHEY and CDR2 as SMNVEV (reference sequence). The CDR3 region is CASSLSSGVLTVSNYGYTF. In DNA, the CDR3 is TGTGCCAGCAGTTTATCTTCGGGAGTTTTGACAGTTTCTAACTATGGCTACACCTTC.

This sequence joins TRBV5-1 and TRBJ2-7; TRBD2 aligns across 11 bases. Germline loops: CDR1 SGHRS, CDR2 YFSETQ. The CDR3 has 15 amino acids. With V trimmed by 4 bases and J by 1 base, 4 bases remained unmatched. The CDR3 bases are TGCGCCAGCAGCCCGGGACTAGCGGTTTCCTACGAGCAGTACTTC. Translated: CASSPGLAVSYEQYF.

This sequence joins TRBV11-2 and TRBJ2-7; D is unclear. Germline CDR1 SGHAT, CDR2 FQNNGV. This CDR3 is built from 12 residues. V was shortened by 5 bases and J by 4 bases, with 9 bases between the two germline ends. In DNA, the CDR3 is TGTGCCAGCAGCCCGGGTACTTACGAGCAGTACTTC. Protein product: CASSPGTYEQYF.